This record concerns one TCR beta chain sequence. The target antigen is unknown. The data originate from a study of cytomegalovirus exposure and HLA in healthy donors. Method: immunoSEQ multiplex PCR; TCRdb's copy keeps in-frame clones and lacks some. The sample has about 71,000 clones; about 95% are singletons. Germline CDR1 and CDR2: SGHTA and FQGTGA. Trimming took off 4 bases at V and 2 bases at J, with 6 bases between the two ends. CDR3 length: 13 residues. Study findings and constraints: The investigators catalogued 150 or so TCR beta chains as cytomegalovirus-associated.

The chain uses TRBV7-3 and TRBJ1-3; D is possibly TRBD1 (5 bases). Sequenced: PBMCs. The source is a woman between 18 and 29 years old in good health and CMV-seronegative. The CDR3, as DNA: TGTGCCAGCAGCTCGACAGCTGGAAACACCATATATTTT. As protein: CASSSTAGNTIYF. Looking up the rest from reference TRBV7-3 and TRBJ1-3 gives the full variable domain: GAGVSQTPSNKVTEKGKYVELRCDPISGHTALYWYRQSLGQGPEFLIYFQGTGAADDSGLPNDRFFAVRPEGSVSTLKIQRTERGDSAVYLCASSSTAGNTIYFGEGSWLTVV.